The clone carrying this T cell receptor (beta chain) came up a few times. This specimen belongs to a study of blood T cell repertoires in COVID-19. About the study: Acute and convalescent COVID-19 samples came from the United States, Italy and Spain. In each case, the material was cDNA or gDNA derived from T cells, B-cell-depleted T cells, or PBMCs.

In germline, CDR1 is SGHDN, CDR2 FVKESK. V lost 4 bases to trimming and J lost 6 bases, with 12 bases between them. The length of the CDR3 is 13 residues. Authors' analysis steps: It was from reference gene primer amplification that nucleated cell counts were estimated. Produced via immunoSEQ multiplex PCR; TCRdb's table is partial and in-frame only. V, J and clone size are taken as reported in that table, and D and trimming were inferred from the DNA itself. The sample carries about 300,000 clones, around 87% recorded once. The sequencing input was peripheral blood. V is TRBV14 and J is TRBJ1-2; possible D gene TRBD1, 5 bases. This receptor was identified in a middle-aged woman who had recovered from COVID-19. The CDR3 DNA follows: TGTGCCAGCAGCCCCCGTCAGGGTGATGGCTACACCTTC. Protein product: CASSPRQGDGYTF.